This TCR beta chain is drawn from a study of blood T cell repertoires in COVID-19. Study overall: There were acute and convalescent COVID-19 samples, and they came from the United States, Italy and Spain. From T cells, B-cell-depleted T cells, or PBMCs came the material, which was cDNA or gDNA.

Per the original data handling: Quantification of nucleated cells was approximated via reference gene primer amplification. Profiled with immunoSEQ multiplex PCR; TCRdb holds only in-frame clones, not every one. The V and J calls and clone size come from that table; D and trimming were worked out from the DNA. The sample records fewer than 35,000 clones, around 83% being singletons. Trimming removed 5 bases at V and 0 bases at J, with 13 bases between. CDR1 SGHTA and CDR2 FQGNSA come from the germline V gene. CDR3 length: 15 residues. The rearrangement links TRBV7-2 to TRBJ1-2; D unclear. The receptor was isolated from a man between 65 and 85 years old with acute or convalescent COVID-19. The sequencing input was peripheral blood. The CDR3 is CASSPRRISNYGYTF. CDR3 bases: TGTGCCAGCAGCCCGCGGCGGATTTCTAACTATGGCTACACCTTC.